The rows below give T cell receptor beta chains drawn from one sample of a study of T cell responses to AZD1222 COVID-19 vaccine. Profiling relied on immunoSEQ multiplex PCR, and the TCRdb table lists in-frame clones only, not all of them. The sample yields 100,000 or so clones, 90% to 95% seen once. This material consisted of peripheral blood, taken 28 days after the second AZD1222 dose. The receptors shown here come from an adult who received the AZD1222 COVID-19 vaccine. Both conserved end residues are part of each CDR3. The D gene is left open where the match is weak. The size field is filled for only some rows; it gives once, few, many or a size class.

V gene,J gene,clone size,D gene,CDR3 DNA,CDR3 protein
TRBV6-5,TRBJ1-6,.,.,TGTGCCAGCAGTTACCTGGTCGGAAATTCACCCCTCCACTTT,CASSYLVGNSPLHF
TRBV18,TRBJ2-1,.,TRBD2,TGTGCCAGCTCACCACAGGGACTAGAGGAGCAGTTCTTC,CASSPQGLEEQFF
TRBV28,TRBJ1-2,.,.,TGTGCCAGCAGCAGGAGGGGTGACTATGGCTACACCTTC,CASSRRGDYGYTF
TRBV5-1,TRBJ1-1,once,TRBD1,TGCGCCAGCAGCCCCGGGACAGTGGGGGGGATAAACACTGAAGCTTTCTTT,CASSPGTVGGINTEAFF
TRBV6-5,TRBJ1-5,.,.,TGTGCCAGCAGACCGGACGGTCGCAATCAGCCCCAGCATTTT,CASRPDGRNQPQHF
TRBV6-6,TRBJ1-5,.,TRBD1,TGTGCCAGCACCCGACAGGGGAATCAGCCCCAGCATTTT,CASTRQGNQPQHF
TRBV29-1,TRBJ2-3,.,.,TGCAGCGCGACCCATCCAGATACGCAGTATTTT,CSATHPDTQYF
TRBV6-5,TRBJ1-1,once,TRBD1,TGTGCCAGCGGGACAGGGACCTACACTGAAGCTTTCTTT,CASGTGTYTEAFF
TRBV28,TRBJ2-1,.,TRBD2,TGTGCCAGCAGCCAAGGGACTAGCGAATACAATGAGCAGTTCTTC,CASSQGTSEYNEQFF
TRBV29-1,TRBJ1-3,.,.,TGCAGCGTTGTAGATTCGGGAAACACCATATATTTT,CSVVDSGNTIYF
TRBV11-2,TRBJ1-6,once,.,TGTGCCAGCAGCTTAGGACGGCAGGGGTTTAATTCACCCCTCCACTTT,CASSLGRQGFNSPLHF
TRBV7-9,TRBJ2-5,.,.,TGTGCCAGCAGCTTTCGGGGAGAGACCCAGTACTTC,CASSFRGETQYF
TRBV5-8,TRBJ1-1,.,.,TGTGCCAGCAGCTTCAGTATCTACACTGAAGCTTTCTTT,CASSFSIYTEAFF
TRBV30,TRBJ2-1,.,.,TGTGCCTGCTACGCTTCGGGGCGATACAATGAGCAGTTCTTC,CACYASGRYNEQFF
TRBV18,TRBJ1-5,.,.,TGTGCCAGCTCACCCCCGACAGTAAGCCAGCCCCAGCATTTT,CASSPPTVSQPQHF
TRBV6-4,TRBJ1-2,once,.,TGTGCCAGCAGTGGGACGGGATTTGGCTATGGCTACACCTTC,CASSGTGFGYGYTF
TRBV7-3,TRBJ1-2,.,.,TGTGCCAGTACGGCAGGTCAGAACTATGGCTACACCTTC,CASTAGQNYGYTF
TRBV5-6,TRBJ1-1,once,.,TGTGCCAGCAGCTTGAGGTCTGTCGAAGCTTTCTTT,CASSLRSVEAFF
TRBV7-9,TRBJ1-2,.,.,TGTGCCAGCAGCTTAGAGGCAGGGCTAGGTGGCTACACCTTC,CASSLEAGLGGYTF
TRBV2,TRBJ2-3,.,TRBD1,TGTGCCAGCAGTGAACAGGGGGCAGATACGCAGTATTTT,CASSEQGADTQYF
TRBV29-1,TRBJ1-1,.,TRBD1,TGCAGCGTTGAAAAGGGGACAGGGATAGGGGCTTTCTTT,CSVEKGTGIGAFF
TRBV11-2,TRBJ2-7,.,TRBD2,TGTGCCAGCAGCTGGGGTTTGGGGGGGGGAGTCTACGAGCAGTACTTC,CASSWGLGGGVYEQYF
TRBV7-2,TRBJ1-1,.,.,TGTGCGAGTAGTCGAGGAGGGGGGCACACTGAAGCTTTCTTT,CASSRGGGHTEAFF
TRBV28,TRBJ2-1,.,TRBD2,TGTGCCAGCAGCTACGGACTAGCGGTGTCCTACCAGCGCAGTGAGCAGTTCTTC,CASSYGLAVSYQRSEQFF
TRBV3-1/TRBV3-2,TRBJ1-4,.,.,TGTGCCAGCAGCCAAGGATTTCTCATCGGGACATCAGATGAAAAACTGTTTTTT,CASSQGFLIGTSDEKLFF
TRBV6-5,TRBJ1-1,.,.,TGTGCCAGCAGTAGTGGAGGGAGGAACACTGAAGCTTTCTTT,CASSSGGRNTEAFF
TRBV7-9,TRBJ2-5,.,.,TGTGCCAGCAGCAATAACCCTCAAGAGACCCAGTACTTC,CASSNNPQETQYF
TRBV6-5,TRBJ2-2,.,.,TGTGCCAGCAGGACTACAGGGACCGGGGAGCTGTTTTTT,CASRTTGTGELFF
TRBV9,TRBJ2-3,.,.,TGTGCCAGCAGTCAGTCGGCAGCGGGCCGCACAGATACGCAGTATTTT,CASSQSAAGRTDTQYF
TRBV6-2/TRBV6-3,TRBJ1-5,.,TRBD1,TGTGCCAGCAGTTGGCCGGGGACAGCCGGGAATCAGCCCCAGCATTTT,CASSWPGTAGNQPQHF
TRBV7-2,TRBJ2-1,.,.,TGTGCCAGCAGCTTAAGGTCAGGGGCAAGCTACAATGAGCAGTTCTTC,CASSLRSGASYNEQFF
TRBV10-3,TRBJ2-3,.,TRBD1,TGTGCCATCAGTAAGACTAACGTAGGACAGGGCACAGATACGCAGTATTTT,CAISKTNVGQGTDTQYF
TRBV18,TRBJ1-1,.,.,TGTGCCAGCTCTCCACGGAGTCCGTTGGACACTGAAGCTTTCTTT,CASSPRSPLDTEAFF
TRBV7-9,TRBJ1-6,.,TRBD1,TGTGCCAGCAGCTTAGGTGCCCCGGGACAGGGCGTAGGTTCACCCCTCCACTTT,CASSLGAPGQGVGSPLHF
TRBV5-4,TRBJ2-1,.,.,TGTGCCAGCAGCTTATCCGGGACCAGTTCATGGGGCGGGCAGTTCTTC,CASSLSGTSSWGGQFF
TRBV2,TRBJ1-5,once,.,TGTGCCAGCAGTGAACGTGGGCAGGGTGTGGATCAGCCCCAGCATTTT,CASSERGQGVDQPQHF
TRBV4-1,TRBJ1-2,.,.,TGCGCCAGCAGCCAAGGAGACAATTCAGGTGGAACGTACTATGGCTACACCTTC,CASSQGDNSGGTYYGYTF
TRBV6-5,TRBJ2-3,.,.,TGTGCCAGCAGTTACTCGGCCAGCGGATTCACAGATACGCAGTATTTT,CASSYSASGFTDTQYF
TRBV7-5,TRBJ2-3,.,.,TGTGCCAGAAGCTTGGGGCCCCAGGGGACAGATACGCAGTATTTT,CARSLGPQGTDTQYF
TRBV6-1,TRBJ1-6,.,.,TGTGCCAGCAGTGAATTTGTTAATTCACCCCTCCACTTT,CASSEFVNSPLHF
TRBV2,TRBJ1-2,once,.,TGTGCCAGCAGTAGAGACTCTAACTATGGCTACACCTTC,CASSRDSNYGYTF
TRBV11-2,TRBJ1-2,.,.,TGTGCCAGCAGCTTATTGGTCCATGGCTACACCTTC,CASSLLVHGYTF
TRBV19,TRBJ1-1,.,.,TGTGCCAGTAGTAAGTGGCCGACGATGGTTGAAGCTTTCTTT,CASSKWPTMVEAFF
TRBV5-1,TRBJ2-3,.,TRBD2,TGCGCCAGCAGCTCGGGGACTAGCGGGGGCACAGATACGCAGTATTTT,CASSSGTSGGTDTQYF
TRBV7-2,TRBJ1-1,.,.,TGTGCCAGCAGCTTAGTAGTGAACACTGAAGCTTTCTTT,CASSLVVNTEAFF
TRBV7-3,TRBJ2-1,.,.,TGTGCCAGCAGCAGAAATTCGGATGAGCAGTTCTTC,CASSRNSDEQFF
TRBV5-1,TRBJ2-3,.,TRBD1,TGCGCCAGCAGCCCGGGACAGAGCACAGATACGCAGTATTTT,CASSPGQSTDTQYF
TRBV6-1,TRBJ1-2,.,.,TGTGCCAGCAGTGAATTGGACCTTGGCTACACCTTC,CASSELDLGYTF
TRBV12-3/TRBV12-4,TRBJ2-3,.,.,TGTGCCAGCAGTTTTGGTGGCACAGATACGCAGTATTTT,CASSFGGTDTQYF
TRBV9,TRBJ1-1,few,.,TGTGCCAGCAGCGAGGTTTACAACACTGAAGCTTTCTTT,CASSEVYNTEAFF
TRBV7-7,TRBJ2-5,.,.,TGTGCTAGCAGCTTACCGGGACTTCAAGAGACCCAGTACTTC,CASSLPGLQETQYF
TRBV7-5,TRBJ1-2,.,.,TGTGCCAGAAGCTTTCAAGACTCCCGGGACACCTCTCCCTATGGCTACACCTTC,CARSFQDSRDTSPYGYTF
TRBV12-3/TRBV12-4,TRBJ1-1,.,.,TGTGCCAGCAGGGGGGAGTGGAACACTGAAGCTTTCTTT,CASRGEWNTEAFF